One sample yielded the 21 T cell receptor beta chains listed below, sequenced in a study of blood T cell repertoires in COVID-19. Clones were sequenced by immunoSEQ multiplex PCR, and TCRdb holds only the in-frame ones, with some missing. The sample yields more than 200,000 clones, 85% to 90% seen once. Sequencing was carried out using peripheral blood. The origin of the receptors is a woman aged 55-70 years with acute or convalescent COVID-19.

V gene TRBV28 combines with J gene TRBJ2-3; 12 positions match TRBD2. Germline V lookup: CDR1 MDHEN, CDR2 SYDVKM. There are 13 residues in the CDR3. The V and J ends lost 10 bases and 7 bases, in that order; junction bases with no gene match: 6. CDR3 in amino acids: CAILAGGPNTQYF. The DNA of the CDR3 is TGTGCCATCCTAGCGGGAGGGCCAAATACGCAGTATTTT.

The chain couples TRBV18 to TRBJ1-1; TRBD1 is a possible D gene (5 bases). V dropped 3 bases and J dropped 7 bases, with 9 bases sitting between them. From germline, CDR1 is KGHSH and CDR2 LQKENI. This CDR3 comprises 12 residues. CDR3 in amino acids: CASSPLQGEAFF. DNA for the CDR3: TGTGCCAGCTCACCCCTGCAGGGTGAAGCTTTCTTT. Supplemented by reference TRBV18 and TRBJ1-1, the full variable domain reads NAGVMQNPRHLVRRRGQEARLRCSPMKGHSHVYWYRQLPEEGLKFMVYLQKENIIDESGMPKERFSAEFPKEGPSILRIQQVVRGDSAAYFCASSPLQGEAFFGQGTRLTVV.

The chain recombines TRBV9 with TRBJ2-1; D possibly corresponds to TRBD1 (6 bases). Germline assignment: CDR1 SGDLS and CDR2 YYNGEE. The CDR3 has 14 amino acids. The V end lost 3 bases, the J end lost 9 bases, and 16 bases lay between the germline ends. The CDR3: CASSDSVIRGEQFF. The CDR3 DNA is TGTGCCAGCAGCGATAGCGTTATCAGGGGTGAGCAGTTCTTC.

A few counts support this clone. The V and J genes are TRBV5-1 and TRBJ2-2; a weak D match, TRBD2 (6 bases). The CDR3 is 16 amino acids. Germline-derived CDR1 and CDR2 are SGHRS and YFSETQ. Deletions cut 0 bases from V and 5 bases from J, with 14 bases between. CDR3 sequence: CASSLGAGSRTGELFF. Here the CDR3 DNA reads TGCGCCAGCAGCTTGGGCGCGGGATCGAGGACCGGGGAGCTGTTTTTT. Variable domain in full (rest from reference TRBV5-1 and TRBJ2-2): KAGVTQTPRYLIKTRGQQVTLSCSPISGHRSVSWYQQTPGQGLQFLFEYFSETQRNKGNFPGRFSGRQFSNSRSEMNVSTLELGDSALYLCASSLGAGSRTGELFFGEGSRLTVL.

The chain carries TRBV6-4 and TRBJ1-2; D uncertain. CDR1 is MRHNA, CDR2 SNTAGT, per germline. The length of the CDR3 is 13 residues. The germline V and J ends were trimmed by 3 bases and 8 bases, with 13 bases remaining between them. CDR3 DNA: TGTGCCAGCAGTGATTATCCGGAGGTCGGCTACACCTTC. This sequence encodes CASSDYPEVGYTF.

The CDR3 DNA follows: TGTGCCAGCAGCTTAGCGATCGGACTCGGCTATGGCTACACCTTC. It translates to CASSLAIGLGYGYTF. The chain employs TRBV7-8 and TRBJ1-2; D unresolved. V gave up 0 bases and J gave up 4 bases, with 12 bases separating them. Germline assignment: CDR1 SGHVS and CDR2 FQNEAQ. The CDR3 has 15 amino acids.

The chain uses TRBV5-4 and TRBJ2-3, with 8 bases aligning to TRBD2. Germline V gives CDR1 SGHNT, CDR2 YYREEE (reference sequence). With 0 bases clipped from V and 5 bases from J, the junction kept 5 bases outside the gene matches. The CDR3 totals 15 residues. The CDR3: CASSLDGLAIDTQYF. The CDR3 nucleotides are TGTGCCAGCAGCTTGGATGGACTAGCAATAGATACGCAGTATTTT.

There are a few counts of this clone. The chain combines TRBV4-2 with TRBJ2-5, with 9 bases identical to TRBD2. After removal of 2 bases from V and 8 bases from J, the junction contained 9 bases not matched to a gene. The CDR3 has 15 residues. Germline lookup yields CDR1 LGHNA and CDR2 YNFKEQ. CDR3 loop: CASSQLDNSGSTQYF. The CDR3 coding sequence is TGTGCCAGCAGCCAACTAGACAATAGCGGGAGTACCCAGTACTTC.

The genes are TRBV5-8 and TRBJ1-5; no reliable D call. The ends were cut back, 3 bases at V and 3 bases at J, with 16 bases in the middle. CDR3 length equals 16 residues. Germline CDR1 is SGHTS and CDR2 is YDEGEE. Here the CDR3 DNA reads TGTGCCAGCAGCTCGAGCGAGGGCTTGGACAATCAGCCCCAGCATTTT. Its protein product is CASSSSEGLDNQPQHF.

This clone was seen once. This sequence joins TRBV3-1 (or the pseudogene TRBV3-2) and TRBJ2-5, with 9 bases matching TRBD1. This CDR3 contains 11 residues. V lost 3 bases and J lost 14; bases outside the gene matches: 4. Germline V gives CDR1 LGHDT, CDR2 YNNKEL (reference sequence). CDR3 DNA: TGTGCCAGCAGCCAGACAGGGGGTGTATACTTC. It encodes CASSQTGGVYF.

V and J are TRBV9 and TRBJ2-7; the match to TRBD2 covers 7 bases. The V segment lost 5 bases and the J segment 2 bases; nucleotides outside the gene matches: 10. The germline gives CDR1 SGDLS, CDR2 YYNGEE. The CDR3 spans 15 residues. CDR3 bases: TGTGCCAGCAGTCCACGGGCTAGCGGACCCTACGAGCAGTACTTC. Its translation: CASSPRASGPYEQYF.

The V and J genes are TRBV27 and TRBJ1-4; D is uncertain. CDR3 size: 15 residues. The germline V gene encodes CDR1 MNHEY and CDR2 SMNVEV (reference sequence). Deletions cut 5 bases from V and 10 bases from J, with 20 bases between. Here the CDR3 reads CASSLPPLEGGKLFF. The CDR3 nucleotides are TGTGCCAGCAGTCTCCCGCCCTTGGAGGGCGGAAAACTGTTTTTT.

This clone was observed a single time. The chain recombines TRBV27 with TRBJ2-7; 10 positions agree with TRBD2. The germline CDR1 and CDR2 sequences are MNHEY and SMNVEV (reference sequence). The V and J ends lost 7 bases and 0 bases, in that order; junction bases with no gene match: 3. CDR3 length: 14 amino acids. CDR3 residues: CASTERGGSYEQYF. The CDR3 DNA sequence: TGTGCCAGCACAGAGCGGGGGGGCTCCTACGAGCAGTACTTC.

The V call is TRBV27, the J call TRBJ1-2; 12 nucleotides align to TRBD1. The germline CDR1 and CDR2 sequences are MNHEY and SMNVEV (reference sequence). The V segment lost 8 bases and the J segment 1 base; nucleotides outside the gene matches: 5. The CDR3 is 15 amino acids. As DNA, the CDR3 is TGTGCCAGCCGGGACAGGGGGCGAGTTAACTATGGCTACACCTTC. Residues: CASRDRGRVNYGYTF.

V is TRBV5-1 and J is TRBJ2-6; TRBD2 is a possible D gene (7 bases). V lost 0 bases and J 0 bases, leaving 25 bases between the germline ends. The CDR3 length is 22 residues. CDR1 is SGHRS and CDR2 is YFSETQ in the germline V gene. DNA of the CDR3: TGCGCCAGCAGCTTGGCGGGGGGCCATCCAGGGGAGCTTACCTCTGGGGCCAACGTCCTGACTTTC. Translating it yields CASSLAGGHPGELTSGANVLTF.

This clone appeared a single time. In nucleotides, the CDR3 is TGTGCCAGCAGCCGCAGGGATAATTCCGCGGACACTGAAGCTTTCTTT. Translating gives CASSRRDNSADTEAFF. V is TRBV7-2 and J is TRBJ1-1, with a possible D match to TRBD1 (5 bases). Trimming pared 5 bases from V and 3 bases from J, leaving 19 bases between. The CDR3 length is 16 residues. Germline V lookup: CDR1 SGHTA, CDR2 FQGNSA.

The rearrangement uses TRBV18 and TRBJ2-7, with 11 bases lining up with TRBD2. The CDR3 has 17 residues. Trimming removed 2 bases from V and 0 bases from J; junction bases left unmatched: 6. Germline V gene lookup returns CDR1 KGHSH and CDR2 LQKENI. CDR3 sequence reads: CASSPKTSGSSSYEQYF. The CDR3 region has the DNA TGTGCCAGCTCACCAAAAACTAGCGGGAGTAGCTCCTACGAGCAGTACTTC.

The gene calls are TRBV19 and TRBJ2-1; 10 positions agree with TRBD2. V dropped 1 base and J dropped 2; count of bases not matched to a gene: 5. The CDR3 sequence is 17 residues long. The V gene's germline CDR1 is LNHDA and CDR2 SQIVND (reference sequence). CDR3 loop: CASSIAALAGAYNEQFF. The CDR3 DNA reads as TGTGCCAGTAGTATAGCAGCCCTAGCGGGAGCCTACAATGAGCAGTTCTTC.

The chain uses TRBV2 and TRBJ2-2; no clear D gene. Trimming removed 6 bases from V and 1 base from J, with 12 bases in between. The CDR3 consists of 15 residues. From germline, CDR1 is SNHLY and CDR2 FYNNEI. The CDR3 here is CASRAHLVNTGELFF. CDR3 DNA sequence: TGTGCCAGCAGAGCACACCTAGTGAACACCGGGGAGCTGTTTTTT.

The V gene is TRBV6-2 or TRBV6-3, the J gene TRBJ2-5; D call uncertain. The CDR3 is 13 residues long. Germline-derived CDR1 and CDR2 are MNHEY and SVGEGT. V gave up 1 base and J gave up 5 bases, with 8 bases separating them. CDR3 in amino acids: CASSYWQAETQYF. The DNA of the CDR3 is TGTGCCAGCAGTTACTGGCAGGCGGAGACCCAGTACTTC.

The J gene is TRBJ2-5, the V gene TRBV28; TRBD1 agrees at 9 bases. The CDR3 contains 14 residues. J lost 5 bases, V lost 9 bases, and 10 bases had no gene match. The germline V gene has CDR1 MDHEN and CDR2 SYDVKM. The CDR3 spells CASNGQGRAETQYF. The DNA for the CDR3 is TGTGCCAGTAATGGACAGGGGCGAGCGGAGACCCAGTACTTC.